This T cell receptor (beta chain) stems from a study of tumor-infiltrating lymphocytes in oesophageal squamous cell carcinoma. The CDR3 is 16 residues long. Germline V CDR1 and CDR2: SGHTA, FQGNSA. Trimming cost V 3 bases and J 1 base; bases outside gene matches: 2. TCRdb recomputed calls from the PCR reads with MiXCR, one row per CDR3 protein. Of 23,000 or so distinct CDR3 sequences in the sample, around 38% are singletons; the top ten hold under 30%. The receptor's source is a male donor with esophageal squamous cell carcinoma. Sequenced: esophageal tumor tissue. The V and J genes are TRBV7-2 and TRBJ2-3, with 12 bases aligning to TRBD2. The CDR3 protein is CASSFRTSGGTDTQYF. DNA for the CDR3: TGTGCCAGCAGCTTCCGGACTAGCGGGGGCACAGATACGCAGTATTTT.